The next 8 T cell receptor beta chains were all read from a single sample in a study of early T cells in non-severe SARS-CoV-2 infection. TCRdb passed the 5' RACE reads through MiXCR, listing each CDR3 protein once. The table includes some 64,000 distinct CDR3 sequences, under 15% detected once. Sequencing was done on a sample of whole blood. The receptors derive from an adult who was a healthcare worker with PCR-confirmed SARS-CoV-2 infection or an uninfected control (not recorded which).

This clonotype was seen a single time. V gene TRBV6-1 combines with J gene TRBJ2-3; TRBD2 aligns across 8 bases. Looked up from germline, CDR1 is MNHNS and CDR2 is SASEGT. The CDR3 has 14 amino acids. The trim removed 7 bases at V and 2 bases at J, leaving 5 bases unmatched. DNA of the CDR3: TGTGCCAGCAAACTAGCGGAGGCCACAGATACGCAGTATTTT. Amino acids: CASKLAEATDTQYF.

This clonotype was detected many times. J is TRBJ2-7 and V is TRBV6-2 or TRBV6-3, with D perhaps TRBD2 (5 bases). The CDR3 spans 15 residues. Germline V gene data show CDR1 as MNHEY and CDR2 as SVGEGT. Trimming stripped 2 bases from V and 0 bases from J, with 11 bases between. CDR3 nucleotide sequence: TGTGCCAGCAGTTACGGGATCAGCGGCTCCTACGAGCAGTACTTC. It codes for CASSYGISGSYEQYF.

For this clonotype: A read error may explain this, as a much larger clone is one base away. This chain uses TRBV7-6 with TRBJ2-2; unclear D gene. V gave up 1 base and J gave up 2 bases, with 8 bases separating them. Germline V gives CDR1 SGHVS, CDR2 FNYEAQ. This CDR3 is 15 amino acids long. As DNA, the CDR3 is TGTGCCAGCAGCTTAGGGCAGATCAACACCGGGGAGCTGTTTTTT. Its protein is CASSLGQINTGELFF.

J is TRBJ2-5 and V is TRBV28; weak D call: TRBD2 (5 bases). This CDR3 has 14 residues. V dropped 5 bases and J dropped 3 bases, with 13 bases sitting between them. The V gene's germline CDR1 is MDHEN and CDR2 SYDVKM. The chain's CDR3 is CASSPRTGKETQYF. CDR3 DNA sequence: TGTGCCAGCAGTCCCCGGACGGGGAAAGAGACCCAGTACTTC.

This clonotype was picked up many times. The chain links TRBV10-2 to TRBJ2-5, with 9 bases lining up with TRBD1. The CDR3 runs 14 residues. From germline, CDR1 is WSHSY and CDR2 SAAADI. V dropped 6 bases and J dropped 5; count of bases not matched to a gene: 7. The CDR3 region is CASSPTGGRETQYF. The CDR3 nucleotides read TGCGCCAGCAGCCCGACAGGGGGTAGGGAGACCCAGTACTTC.

A few counts support this clonotype. The V and J genes are TRBV11-2 and TRBJ2-7; TRBD1 agrees at 7 bases. The length of the CDR3 is 15 residues. V dropped 2 bases and J dropped 3; count of bases not matched to a gene: 7. Germline CDR1 reads SGHAT; CDR2 reads FQNNGV. The CDR3 loop is CASSLTDRAGYEQYF. The CDR3 DNA reads TGTGCCAGCAGCTTAACCGACAGGGCGGGCTACGAGCAGTACTTC.

V is TRBV7-8 and J is TRBJ1-2; 8 bases match TRBD1. The CDR3 length is 12 residues. CDR1 and CDR2 from the germline V gene are SGHVS and FQNEAQ. The V gene end was trimmed by 3 bases and the J gene end by 11 bases; junction bases not matched to a gene: 5. The CDR3 DNA is TGTGCCAGCAGCTTTGCTACAGGGGGGTACACCTTC. It yields the protein CASSFATGGYTF.

The table lists this clonotype with a few counts. The V gene is TRBV5-1, the J gene TRBJ2-6; D may be TRBD2 (5 bases). Germline-derived CDR1 and CDR2 are SGHRS and YFSETQ. The CDR3 runs 18 residues. V lost 3 bases to trimming and J lost 0 bases, with 16 bases between them. CDR3 bases: TGCGCCAGCAGCTCGGGATTCCTCCCTACCTCTGGGGCCAACGTCCTGACTTTC. Protein: CASSSGFLPTSGANVLTF. Using reference TRBV5-1 and TRBJ2-6 for the parts outside the CDR3, the full variable domain is KAGVTQTPRYLIKTRGQQVTLSCSPISGHRSVSWYQQTPGQGLQFLFEYFSETQRNKGNFPGRFSGRQFSNSRSEMNVSTLELGDSALYLCASSSGFLPTSGANVLTFGAGSRLTVL.